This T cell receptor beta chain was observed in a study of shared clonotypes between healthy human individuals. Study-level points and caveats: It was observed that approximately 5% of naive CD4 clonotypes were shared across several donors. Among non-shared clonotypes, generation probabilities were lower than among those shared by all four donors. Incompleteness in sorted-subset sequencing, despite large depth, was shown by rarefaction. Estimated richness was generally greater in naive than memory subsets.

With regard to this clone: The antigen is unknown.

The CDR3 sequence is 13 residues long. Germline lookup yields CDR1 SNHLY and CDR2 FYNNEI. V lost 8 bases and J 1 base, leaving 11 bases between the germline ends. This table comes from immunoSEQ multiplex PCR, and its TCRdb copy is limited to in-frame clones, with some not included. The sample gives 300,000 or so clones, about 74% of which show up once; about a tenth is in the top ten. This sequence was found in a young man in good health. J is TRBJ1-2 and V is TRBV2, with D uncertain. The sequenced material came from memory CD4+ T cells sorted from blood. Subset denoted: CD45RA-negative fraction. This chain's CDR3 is CASGAHLNYGYTF. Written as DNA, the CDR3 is TGTGCCAGCGGCGCCCACCTTAACTATGGCTACACCTTC.